The 15 T cell receptor beta chains below were found in one sample sequenced in a study of glioma-infiltrating T cells. Using RNA template, CDR3s of TCR alpha and beta were amplified with iRepertoire arm-PCR. TCRdb reanalysed the multiplex PCR reads using MiXCR and keeps one entry per CDR3 protein. Of around 97,000 distinct CDR3 sequences in the sample, around 30% were seen once. Input material: glioma tissue, nonneoplastic brain tissue, or PBMCs (not recorded which). These TCRs come from a human donor with low-grade glioma or glioblastoma, undergoing nonglioma brain surgery, or in good health (not recorded which).

This clonotype was recorded many times. The chain employs TRBV6-1 and TRBJ1-5; D remains ambiguous. CDR1 and CDR2 (germline): MNHNS, SASEGT. The CDR3 consists of 11 residues. The germline V and J ends were trimmed by 6 bases and 11 bases, with 11 bases remaining between them. The CDR3: CASRYLSAQHF. DNA of the CDR3: TGTGCCAGCAGATATCTGAGTGCCCAGCATTTT.

A note on this clonotype: A much larger clone lies one base from this, so it may be a read error. This chain uses TRBV7-6 with TRBJ2-3; 9 nucleotides agree with TRBD1. The germline V gene encodes CDR1 SGHVS and CDR2 FNYEAQ. The CDR3 loop spans 13 amino acids. CDR3 in DNA: TGTGCCGGCAGCTCGACAGGGGGTGATACGCAGTATTTT. Translating gives CAGSSTGGDTQYF. Combining the CDR3 with reference TRBV7-6 and TRBJ2-3 gives the whole variable domain GAGVSQSPRYKVTKRGQDVALRCDPISGHVSLYWYRQALGQGPEFLTYFNYEAQQDKSGLPNDRFSAERPEGSISTLTIQRTEQRDSAMYRCAGSSTGGDTQYFGPGTRLTVL.

At least ten counts were recorded for this clonotype. The rearrangement joins TRBV20-1 to TRBJ1-1, with D possibly TRBD1 on 5 matching bases. CDR3 length: 11 residues. The germline CDR1 and CDR2 sequences are DFQATT and SNEGSKA (reference sequence). The V and J ends lost 7 bases and 3 bases respectively, with 9 bases between them. Here the CDR3 reads CSVGGDTEAFF. CDR3 nucleotide sequence: TGCAGTGTGGGGGGGGACACTGAAGCTTTCTTT.

This clonotype was seen repeatedly, ten times or more. Mismatch with germline at one junction end may stem from a read error. CDR3 DNA: TGTGCCAGCAGCCCATCATCGCCCCGTGGACCTTCGTTT. It yields the protein CASSPSSPRGPSF. The genes are TRBV7-9 and TRBJ1-1; D not resolved. Germline loops: CDR1 SEHNR, CDR2 FQNEAQ (reference sequence). This CDR3 region has 13 residues.

The chain recombines TRBV6-1 with TRBJ1-6; D is perhaps TRBD1 (5 bases). V was trimmed by 7 bases and J by 6 bases, leaving 19 bases between them. The CDR3 has 16 residues. Germline-derived CDR1 and CDR2 are MNHNS and SASEGT. The CDR3 sequence: CASTINHRGSNSPLHF. CDR3 bases: TGTGCCAGCACTATAAACCATAGGGGTTCTAATTCACCCCTCCACTTT.

The chain combines TRBV10-3 with TRBJ1-3, with a weak D call TRBD1 (6 bases). Looked up from germline, CDR1 is ENHRY and CDR2 is SYGVKD. With 4 bases removed from V and 0 bases from J, the gap between germline ends came to 7 bases. The CDR3 loop spans 14 amino acids. The CDR3 coding sequence is TGTGCCATCAGTGGGGACATCTCTGGAAACACCATATATTTT. It yields the protein CAISGDISGNTIYF.

V is TRBV12-3 or TRBV12-4 and J is TRBJ1-1, with D maybe TRBD1 (5 bases). V lost 1 base and J lost 5, with 11 bases in between. The CDR3 has 14 residues. The CDR3 protein is CASSLGGARTEAFF. In nucleotides, the CDR3 is TGTGCCAGCAGTTTAGGTGGGGCGCGGACTGAAGCTTTCTTT.

This clonotype was recorded a few times. The chain has TRBV12-3 or TRBV12-4 and TRBJ1-2; 9 bases map to TRBD1. The CDR3 contains 15 residues. V lost 5 bases, J lost 2 bases, and 6 bases stayed unmatched. The CDR3 loop is CASSRNRGRNYGYTF. DNA of the CDR3: TGTGCCAGCAGTCGTAACAGGGGGCGGAACTATGGCTACACCTTC.

This clonotype was picked up a small number of times. The chain is built from TRBV14 and TRBJ2-3, with 9 bases that match TRBD1. There are 12 residues in the CDR3. In germline, CDR1 is SGHDN, CDR2 FVKESK. V gave up 4 bases and J gave up 9 bases; unmatched junction bases: 2. Here the CDR3 reads CASSRDRETQYF. CDR3 nucleotide sequence: TGTGCCAGCAGCCGGGACAGGGAGACGCAGTATTTT.

The chain joins TRBV7-2 to TRBJ2-7, with TRBD2 matching over 11 bases. Germline V gene data show CDR1 as SGHTA and CDR2 as FQGNSA. The junction had 8 bases not matched to a gene; V was cut back by 4 bases and J by 3 bases. This CDR3 is 16 amino acids long. Here the CDR3 reads CASSSDSGGANYEQYF. The CDR3 region has the DNA TGTGCCAGCAGCTCTGATAGCGGGGGGGCCAACTACGAGCAGTACTTC.

Notes on this clonotype: This could be a read error, since a much larger clone is one nucleotide away. This rearrangement joins TRBV6-2 or TRBV6-3 to TRBJ1-2, with 10 bases identical to TRBD1. CDR1 is MNHEY and CDR2 is SVGEGT in the germline V gene. The CDR3 spans 16 residues. V lost 6 bases to trimming and J lost 3 bases; unmatched junction nucleotides: 10. This chain's CDR3 is CASRRKEGTGDYGYTF. CDR3 nucleotides: TGTGCCAGCAGGCGTAAAGAGGGGACAGGGGACTATGGCTACACCTTC.

This clonotype came up a few times. V gene TRBV2 combines with J gene TRBJ2-5, with D possibly being TRBD2 (6 bases). Trimming removed 3 bases from V and 4 bases from J, with 12 bases in between. From germline, CDR1 is SNHLY and CDR2 FYNNEI. This CDR3 region has 14 residues. The CDR3 here is CASSDSGTTETQYF. CDR3 DNA: TGTGCCAGCAGTGATAGCGGTACGACAGAGACCCAGTACTTC.

This clonotype was counted many times. The gene calls are TRBV20-1 and TRBJ2-5, with 16 bases that match TRBD2. The CDR3 is 17 residues long. J gave up 4 bases and V 3 bases, and 8 bases lay outside the gene matches. Germline V CDR1 and CDR2: DFQATT, SNEGSKA (reference sequence). The CDR3 region has the DNA TGCAGTGCTAGCTCGGGACTAGCGGGGGGGCCGAGAGAGACCCAGTACTTC. Amino acids: CSASSGLAGGPRETQYF.

V usage is TRBV5-1 and J usage is TRBJ2-1, with 7 nucleotides matching TRBD2. Germline V CDR1 and CDR2: SGHRS, YFSETQ. J gave up 6 bases and V 0 bases, and 6 bases lay outside the gene matches. There are 15 residues in the CDR3. CDR3 residues: CASSLASGDLNEQFF. The DNA of the CDR3 is TGCGCCAGCAGCTTGGCCAGCGGGGACCTCAATGAGCAGTTCTTC.

This clonotype has ten or more counts. This chain joins TRBV24-1 and TRBJ2-1, with 12 bases lining up with TRBD2. V lost 4 bases to trimming and J lost 8 bases; unmatched junction nucleotides: 8. This CDR3 is 16 amino acids long. Germline V gives CDR1 KGHDR, CDR2 SFDVKD. The CDR3 DNA follows: TGTGCCACCAGTGACTCCACTAGCGGGGGGACCGATGAGCAGTTCTTC. Its protein is CATSDSTSGGTDEQFF.